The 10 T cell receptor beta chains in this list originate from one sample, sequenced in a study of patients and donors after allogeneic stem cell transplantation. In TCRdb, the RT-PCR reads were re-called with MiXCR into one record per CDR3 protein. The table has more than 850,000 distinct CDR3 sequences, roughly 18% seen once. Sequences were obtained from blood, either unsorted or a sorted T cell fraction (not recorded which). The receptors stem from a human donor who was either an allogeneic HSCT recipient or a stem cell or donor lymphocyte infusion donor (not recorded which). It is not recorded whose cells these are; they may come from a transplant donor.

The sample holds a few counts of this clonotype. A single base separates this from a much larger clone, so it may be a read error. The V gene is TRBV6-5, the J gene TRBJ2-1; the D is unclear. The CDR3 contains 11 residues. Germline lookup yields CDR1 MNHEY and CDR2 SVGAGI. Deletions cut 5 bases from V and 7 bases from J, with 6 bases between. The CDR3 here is CASSQQNEQFF. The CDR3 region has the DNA TGTGCCAGCAGTCAGCAGAATGAGCAGTTCTTC.

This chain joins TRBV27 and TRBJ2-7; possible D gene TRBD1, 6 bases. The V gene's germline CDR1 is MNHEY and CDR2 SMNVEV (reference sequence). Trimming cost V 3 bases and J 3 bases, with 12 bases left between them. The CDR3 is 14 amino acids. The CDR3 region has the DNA TGTGCCAGCAGTTTTGCTCAGGGGAGCTACGAGCAGTACTTC. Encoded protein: CASSFAQGSYEQYF.

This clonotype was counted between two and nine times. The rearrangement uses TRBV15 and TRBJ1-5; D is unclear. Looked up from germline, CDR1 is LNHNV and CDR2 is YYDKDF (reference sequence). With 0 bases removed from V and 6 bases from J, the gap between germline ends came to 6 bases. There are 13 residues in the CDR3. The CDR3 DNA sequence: TGTGCCACCAGCAGAGATCACGGTCAGCCCCAGCATTTT. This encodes CATSRDHGQPQHF.

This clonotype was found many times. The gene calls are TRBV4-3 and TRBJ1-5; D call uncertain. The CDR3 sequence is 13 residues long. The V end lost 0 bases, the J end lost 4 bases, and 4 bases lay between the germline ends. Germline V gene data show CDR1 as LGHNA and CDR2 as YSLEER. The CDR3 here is CASSQDMNQPQHF. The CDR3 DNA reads TGCGCCAGCAGCCAAGATATGAATCAGCCCCAGCATTTT.

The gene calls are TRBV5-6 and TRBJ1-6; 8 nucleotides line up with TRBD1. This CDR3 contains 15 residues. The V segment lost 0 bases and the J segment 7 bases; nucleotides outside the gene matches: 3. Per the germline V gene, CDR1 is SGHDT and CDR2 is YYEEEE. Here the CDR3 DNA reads TGTGCCAGCAGCTTGGCGGACAGGGCGAATTCACCCCTCCACTTT. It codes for CASSLADRANSPLHF.

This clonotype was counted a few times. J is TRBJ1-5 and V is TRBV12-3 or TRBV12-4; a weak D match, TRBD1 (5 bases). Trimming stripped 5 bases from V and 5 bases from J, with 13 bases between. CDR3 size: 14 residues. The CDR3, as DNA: TGTGCCAGCAGTATCCGGGACGGCGATCAGCCCCAGCATTTT. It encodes CASSIRDGDQPQHF.

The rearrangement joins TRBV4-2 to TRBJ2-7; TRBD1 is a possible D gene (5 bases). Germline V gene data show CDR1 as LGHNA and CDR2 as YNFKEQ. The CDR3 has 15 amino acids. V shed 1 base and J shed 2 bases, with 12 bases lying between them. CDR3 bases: TGTGCCAGCAGCCAAGCAGGGAATGGGGCCTACGAGCAGTACTTC. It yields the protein CASSQAGNGAYEQYF.

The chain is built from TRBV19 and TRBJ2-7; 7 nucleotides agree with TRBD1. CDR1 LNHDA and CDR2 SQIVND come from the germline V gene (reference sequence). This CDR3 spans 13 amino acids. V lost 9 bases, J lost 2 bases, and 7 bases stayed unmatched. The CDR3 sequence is CARPRQGAYEQYF. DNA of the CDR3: TGTGCCAGGCCTCGACAGGGCGCCTACGAGCAGTACTTC.

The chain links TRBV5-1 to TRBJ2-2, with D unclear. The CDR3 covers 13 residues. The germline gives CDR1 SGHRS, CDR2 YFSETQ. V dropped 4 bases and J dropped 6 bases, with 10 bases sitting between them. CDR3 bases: TGCGCCAGCAGCAGAGAAAGGGCCGGGGAGCTGTTTTTT. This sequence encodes CASSRERAGELFF.

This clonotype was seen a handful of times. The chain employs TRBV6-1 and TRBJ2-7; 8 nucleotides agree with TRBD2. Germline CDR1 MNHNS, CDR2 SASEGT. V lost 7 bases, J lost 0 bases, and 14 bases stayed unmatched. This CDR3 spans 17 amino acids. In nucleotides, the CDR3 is TGTGCCAGCACTCAAAACGGGGCGGGAGGCCGCTCCTACGAGCAGTACTTC. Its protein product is CASTQNGAGGRSYEQYF.